This note documents a single T cell receptor (beta chain) sequence. Its antigen is not known. The entry originates in a study of monozygotic twins with cystic fibrosis. General study findings and limits: The repertoire was suggested to be naive-dominated, clonality median roughly 0.0091. Age, concordance and disease severity did not associate with shared CDR3 numbers.

This table comes from immunoSEQ multiplex PCR, and its TCRdb copy is limited to in-frame clones, with some not included. The sample contains 30,000 to 40,000 clones, 80% to 95% of which appear only once. This CDR3 has 14 residues. The germline CDR1 and CDR2 sequences are SNHLY and FYNNEI. Germline trimming cut 5 bases from V and 6 bases from J; bases unmatched to any gene: 5. The sample taken for sequencing was blood. The sequence derives from a boy aged 2 to 9 with cystic fibrosis. The genes are TRBV2 and TRBJ1-5, with 9 nucleotides matching TRBD1. For the CDR3, the DNA is TGTGCCAGCAGTTGGGACAGGGACGGTCAGCCCCAGCATTTT. It encodes CASSWDRDGQPQHF.